Listed below are T cell receptor beta chains from one sample, sequenced in a study of early T cells in non-severe SARS-CoV-2 infection. TCRdb fed the 5' RACE reads into MiXCR, producing one record per CDR3 protein. The repertoire consists of roughly 30,000 distinct CDR3 sequences, with around 5.4% occurring once and the leading ten covering approximately 6.6%. Sequenced material: whole blood. The receptors originated from an adult who was a healthcare worker with PCR-confirmed SARS-CoV-2 infection or an uninfected control (not recorded which). Both conserved end residues are part of each CDR3.

TRBJ2-7	TRBV20-1	CCVLPRDEQYF
TRBJ2-7	TRBV12-3/TRBV12-4	CASSRSGSEYEQYF
TRBJ1-2	TRBV20-1	CSAYDGQNYGYTF
TRBJ2-6	TRBV9	CASSPRALGANVLTF
TRBJ2-1	TRBV28	CASSVLATSYNEQFF
TRBJ1-1	TRBV27	CASSLYRNTEAFF
TRBJ1-1	TRBV5-4	CASSLRSANTEAFF
TRBJ1-5	TRBV20-1	CSASAVGQPQHF
TRBJ2-7	TRBV20-1	CSATGTSGGSYEQYF
TRBJ2-4	TRBV4-1	CASSQLGQLKNIQYF
TRBJ2-3	TRBV20-1	CSHRRATDTQYF
TRBJ2-7	TRBV6-2/TRBV6-3	CASSYPLYDTDSYEQYF
TRBJ2-6	TRBV7-2	CASSPYAGLAGGPVGANVLTF
TRBJ2-7	TRBV4-2	CASSQGPGFNEQYF
TRBJ1-5	TRBV7-9	CASSTQGTLQPQHF
TRBJ2-5	TRBV11-2	CASSVPGTQYF
TRBJ1-3	TRBV9	CASSSTASSGNTIYF
TRBJ2-1	TRBV7-6	CASSSTASSYNEQFF
TRBJ2-4	TRBV7-8	CASSFSTETLAKNIQYF
TRBJ1-4	TRBV15	CATSRDQVRRNHNEKLFF
TRBJ1-6	TRBV4-1	CASSHTTGENSPLHF
TRBJ2-3	TRBV6-5	CASSSRGTRDTQYF
TRBJ2-1	TRBV5-1	CASSLAGQQYNEQFF
TRBJ1-1	TRBV10-3	CAIRPEGARPKVITEAFF
TRBJ2-7	TRBV7-8	CASSLVRRERAYEQYF
TRBJ2-1	TRBV24-1	CATSEEGGIGEQFF
TRBJ2-1	TRBV18	CASSSGPGLAHNEQFF
TRBJ2-4	TRBV28	CASSLYITGTGGENIQYF
TRBJ2-1	TRBV5-1	CASSFQGPRNDEQFF